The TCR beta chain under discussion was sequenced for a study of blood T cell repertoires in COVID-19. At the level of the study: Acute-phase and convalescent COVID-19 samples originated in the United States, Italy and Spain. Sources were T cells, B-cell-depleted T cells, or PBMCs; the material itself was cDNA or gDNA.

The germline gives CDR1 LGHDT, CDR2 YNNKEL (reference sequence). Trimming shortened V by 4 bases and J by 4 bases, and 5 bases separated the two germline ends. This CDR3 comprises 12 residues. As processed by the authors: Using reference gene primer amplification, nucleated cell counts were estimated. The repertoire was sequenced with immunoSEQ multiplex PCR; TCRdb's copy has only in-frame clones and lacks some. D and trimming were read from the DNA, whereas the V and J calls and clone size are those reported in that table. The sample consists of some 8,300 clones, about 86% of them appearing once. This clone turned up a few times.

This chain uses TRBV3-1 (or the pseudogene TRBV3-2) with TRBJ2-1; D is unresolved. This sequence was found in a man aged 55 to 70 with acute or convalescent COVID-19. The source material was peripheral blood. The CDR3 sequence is CASSPRYNEQFF. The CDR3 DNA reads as TGTGCCAGCAGCCCCCGGTACAATGAGCAGTTCTTC.